The sequence of this T cell receptor (beta chain) was determined in a study of neurological immune-mediated disorders. Whole-study findings and limits: A possible signature was seen in one related-CDR3 cluster, into which phylogenetic grouping placed the repertoires of 18 of 34 multiple sclerosis patients.

Unsorted libraries were derived from 2 million PBMCs stored at -80 C. In germline, CDR1 is KGHSH, CDR2 LQKENI. The germline V and J ends were trimmed by 4 bases and 4 bases, with 16 bases remaining between them. The CDR3 spans 15 residues. MiXCR, applied by TCRdb to the 5' RACE reads, yields one record per CDR3 protein. This table has 50,000 or so distinct CDR3 sequences, about 3.8% appearing once. This clonotype was counted many times. Its target is not known. This TCR was recovered from a man between 60 and 70 years old with multiple sclerosis. Sequences were obtained from PBMCs. The chain recombines TRBV18 with TRBJ1-1, with TRBD1 as a possible D gene (5 bases). CDR3 in DNA: TGTGCCAGCTCACTCGGCGGGGGGAGGATCACTGAAGCTTTCTTT. It yields the protein CASSLGGGRITEAFF.